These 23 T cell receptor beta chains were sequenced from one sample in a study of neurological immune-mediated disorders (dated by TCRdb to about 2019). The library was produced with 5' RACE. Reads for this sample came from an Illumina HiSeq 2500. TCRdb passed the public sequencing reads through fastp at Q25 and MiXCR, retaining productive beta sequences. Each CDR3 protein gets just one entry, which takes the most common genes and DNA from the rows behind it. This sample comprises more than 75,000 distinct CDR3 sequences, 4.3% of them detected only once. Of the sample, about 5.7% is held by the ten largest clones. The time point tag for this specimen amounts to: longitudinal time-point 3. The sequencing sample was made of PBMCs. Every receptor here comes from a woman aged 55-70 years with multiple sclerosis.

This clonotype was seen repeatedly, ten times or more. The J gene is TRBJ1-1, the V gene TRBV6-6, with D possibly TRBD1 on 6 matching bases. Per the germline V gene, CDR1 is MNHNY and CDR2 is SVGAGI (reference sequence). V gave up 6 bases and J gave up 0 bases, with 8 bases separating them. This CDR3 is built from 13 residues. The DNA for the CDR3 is TGTGCCAGCAGCTCAGGGGTGAACACTGAAGCTTTCTTT. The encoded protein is CASSSGVNTEAFF.

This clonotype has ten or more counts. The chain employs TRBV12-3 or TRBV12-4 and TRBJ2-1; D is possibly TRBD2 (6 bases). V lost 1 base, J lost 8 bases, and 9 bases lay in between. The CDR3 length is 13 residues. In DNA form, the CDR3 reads TGTGCCAGCAGTTTAGTCACTAGCCATGAGCAGTTCTTC. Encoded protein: CASSLVTSHEQFF.

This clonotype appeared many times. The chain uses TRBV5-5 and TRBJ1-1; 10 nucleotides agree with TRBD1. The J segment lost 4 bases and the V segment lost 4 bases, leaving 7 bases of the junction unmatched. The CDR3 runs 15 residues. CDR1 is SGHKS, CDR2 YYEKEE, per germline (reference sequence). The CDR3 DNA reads TGTGCCAGCAGCCCCCAAGACAGGGGGCTCACTGAAGCTTTCTTT. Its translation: CASSPQDRGLTEAFF.

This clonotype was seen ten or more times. The CDR3 DNA follows: TGTGCCAGCAGCTTAGGAGGGACGTCGGGGGTTACCATGAACACTGAAGCTTTCTTT. It codes for CASSLGGTSGVTMNTEAFF. The chain couples TRBV7-9 to TRBJ1-1; possibly TRBD1 for D (5 bases). This CDR3 has 19 residues. Trimming left V 1 base short and J 0 bases short, with 21 bases between. Germline V gene data show CDR1 as SEHNR and CDR2 as FQNEAQ (reference sequence).

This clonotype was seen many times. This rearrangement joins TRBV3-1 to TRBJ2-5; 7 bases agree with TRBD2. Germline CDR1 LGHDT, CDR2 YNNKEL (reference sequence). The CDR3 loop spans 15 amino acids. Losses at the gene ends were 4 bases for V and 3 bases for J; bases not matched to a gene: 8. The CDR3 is CASSLPGLPKETQYF. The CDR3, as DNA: TGTGCCAGCAGCCTACCGGGACTACCGAAAGAGACCCAGTACTTC.

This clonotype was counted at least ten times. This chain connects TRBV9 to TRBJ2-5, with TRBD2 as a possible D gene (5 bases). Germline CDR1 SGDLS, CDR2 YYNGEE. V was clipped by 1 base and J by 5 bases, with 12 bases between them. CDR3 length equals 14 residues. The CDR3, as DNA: TGTGCCAGCAGCGTATTGCCCCGAGGGGAGACCCAGTACTTC. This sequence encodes CASSVLPRGETQYF.

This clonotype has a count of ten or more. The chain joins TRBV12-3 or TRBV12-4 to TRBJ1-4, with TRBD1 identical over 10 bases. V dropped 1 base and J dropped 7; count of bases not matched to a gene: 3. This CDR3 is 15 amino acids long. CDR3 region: CASSLGQGAREKLFF. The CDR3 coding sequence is TGTGCCAGCAGTTTAGGACAGGGGGCACGTGAAAAACTGTTTTTT.

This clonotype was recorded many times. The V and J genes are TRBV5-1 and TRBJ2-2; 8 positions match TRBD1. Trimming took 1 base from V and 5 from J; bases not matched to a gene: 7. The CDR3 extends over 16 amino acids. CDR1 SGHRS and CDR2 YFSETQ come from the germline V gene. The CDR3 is CASSLLTGAATGELFF. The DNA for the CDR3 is TGCGCCAGCAGCTTGCTGACAGGGGCCGCTACCGGGGAGCTGTTTTTT.

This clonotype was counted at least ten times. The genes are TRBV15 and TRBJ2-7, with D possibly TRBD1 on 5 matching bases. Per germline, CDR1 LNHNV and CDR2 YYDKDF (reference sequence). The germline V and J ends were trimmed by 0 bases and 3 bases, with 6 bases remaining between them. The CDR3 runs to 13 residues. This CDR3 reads CATSRDQGYEQYF. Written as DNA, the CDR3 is TGTGCCACCAGCAGAGATCAGGGCTACGAGCAGTACTTC.

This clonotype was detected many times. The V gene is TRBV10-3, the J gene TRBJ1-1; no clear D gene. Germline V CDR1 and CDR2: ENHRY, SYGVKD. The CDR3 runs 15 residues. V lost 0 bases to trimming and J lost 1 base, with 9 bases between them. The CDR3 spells CAISESERPNTEAFF. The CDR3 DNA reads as TGTGCCATCAGTGAGTCGGAACGGCCGAACACTGAAGCTTTCTTT.

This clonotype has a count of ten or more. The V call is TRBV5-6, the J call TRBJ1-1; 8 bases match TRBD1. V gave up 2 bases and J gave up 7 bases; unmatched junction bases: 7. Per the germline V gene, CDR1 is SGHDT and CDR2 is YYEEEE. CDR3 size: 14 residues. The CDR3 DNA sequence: TGTGCCAGCAGCTTCCCCCAGGGGGCACGTGAAGCTTTCTTT. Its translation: CASSFPQGAREAFF.

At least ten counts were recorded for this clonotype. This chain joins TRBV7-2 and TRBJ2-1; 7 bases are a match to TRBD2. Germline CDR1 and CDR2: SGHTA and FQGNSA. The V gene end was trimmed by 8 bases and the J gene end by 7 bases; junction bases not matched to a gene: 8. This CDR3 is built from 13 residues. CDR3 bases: TGTGCCAGCCGGCAACTAGCGTTGAATGAGCAGTTCTTC. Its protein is CASRQLALNEQFF. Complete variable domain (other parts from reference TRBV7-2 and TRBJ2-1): GAGVSQSPSNKVTEKGKDVELRCDPISGHTALYWYRQSLGQGLEFLIYFQGNSAPDKSGLPSDRFSAERTGGSVSTLTIQRTQQEDSAVYLCASRQLALNEQFFGPGTRLTVL.

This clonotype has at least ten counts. CDR3 DNA: TGTGCCATCAGTGGGGGCCCAGTAGGAGGTGAGCAGTTCTTC. Residues: CAISGGPVGGEQFF. This sequence joins TRBV10-3 and TRBJ2-1, with D perhaps being TRBD1 or TRBD2 (5 bases each). V lost 4 bases and J lost 9, with 16 bases in between. CDR1 is ENHRY, CDR2 SYGVKD, per germline. This CDR3 is built from 14 residues.

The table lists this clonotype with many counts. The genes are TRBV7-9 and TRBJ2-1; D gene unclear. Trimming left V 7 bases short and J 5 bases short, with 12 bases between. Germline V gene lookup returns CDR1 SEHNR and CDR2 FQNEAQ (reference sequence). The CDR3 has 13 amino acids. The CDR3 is CASISSLNNEQFF. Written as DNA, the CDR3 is TGTGCCAGCATATCGTCCCTCAACAATGAGCAGTTCTTC. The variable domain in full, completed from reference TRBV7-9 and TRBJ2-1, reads DTGVSQNPRHKITKRGQNVTFRCDPISEHNRLYWYRQTLGQGPEFLTYFQNEAQLEKSRLLSDRFSAERPKGSFSTLEIQRTEQGDSAMYLCASISSLNNEQFFGPGTRLTVL.

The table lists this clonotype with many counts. The CDR3 DNA follows: TGTGCCAGCAGTGAAACAGGGGTCAGCTACGAGCAGTACTTC. Amino acids: CASSETGVSYEQYF. The rearrangement uses TRBV2 and TRBJ2-7; TRBD1 matches at 7 bases. The germline V gene encodes CDR1 SNHLY and CDR2 FYNNEI. CDR3 length: 14 residues. Unmatched junction bases numbered 4, after V lost 2 bases and J lost 3 bases.

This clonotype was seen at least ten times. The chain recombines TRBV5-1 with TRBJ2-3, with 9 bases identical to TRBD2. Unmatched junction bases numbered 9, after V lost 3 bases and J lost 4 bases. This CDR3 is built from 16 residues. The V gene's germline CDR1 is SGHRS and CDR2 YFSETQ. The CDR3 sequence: CASSSLSSGVSDTQYF. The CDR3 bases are TGCGCCAGCAGCTCCTTGTCTAGCGGGGTATCAGATACGCAGTATTTT.

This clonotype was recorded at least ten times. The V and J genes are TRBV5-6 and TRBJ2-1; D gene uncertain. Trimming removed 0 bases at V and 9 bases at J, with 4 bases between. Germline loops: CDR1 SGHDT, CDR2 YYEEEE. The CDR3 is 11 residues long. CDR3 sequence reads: CASSLDLEQFF. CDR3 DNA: TGTGCCAGCAGCTTGGACCTTGAGCAGTTCTTC.

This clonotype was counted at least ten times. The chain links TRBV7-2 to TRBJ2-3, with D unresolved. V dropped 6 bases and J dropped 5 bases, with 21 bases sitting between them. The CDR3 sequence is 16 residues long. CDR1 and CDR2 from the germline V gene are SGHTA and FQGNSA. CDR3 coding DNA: TGTGCCAGCAGTCCTCTTATTAGCTCTTTGGGAGATACGCAGTATTTT. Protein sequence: CASSPLISSLGDTQYF.

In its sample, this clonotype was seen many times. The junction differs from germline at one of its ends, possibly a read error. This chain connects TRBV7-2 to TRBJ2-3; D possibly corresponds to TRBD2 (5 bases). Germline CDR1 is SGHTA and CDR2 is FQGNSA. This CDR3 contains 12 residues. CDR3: CASSPLSDRQYF. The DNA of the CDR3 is TGTGCCAGCAGCCCACTTAGCGATAGGCAGTATTTT.

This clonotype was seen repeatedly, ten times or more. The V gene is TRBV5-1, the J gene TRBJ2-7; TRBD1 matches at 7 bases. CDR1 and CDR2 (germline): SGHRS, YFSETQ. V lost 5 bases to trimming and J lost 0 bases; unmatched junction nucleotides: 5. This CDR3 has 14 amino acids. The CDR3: CASRSGTASYEQYF. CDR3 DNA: TGCGCCAGCAGATCCGGGACAGCCTCCTACGAGCAGTACTTC.

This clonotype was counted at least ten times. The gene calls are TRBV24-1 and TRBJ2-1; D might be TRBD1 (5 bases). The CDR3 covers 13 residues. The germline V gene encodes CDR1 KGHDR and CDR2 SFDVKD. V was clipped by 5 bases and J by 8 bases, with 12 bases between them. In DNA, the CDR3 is TGTGCCACCAGTGTTCAGGGTAGGGATGAGCAGTTCTTC. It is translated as CATSVQGRDEQFF.

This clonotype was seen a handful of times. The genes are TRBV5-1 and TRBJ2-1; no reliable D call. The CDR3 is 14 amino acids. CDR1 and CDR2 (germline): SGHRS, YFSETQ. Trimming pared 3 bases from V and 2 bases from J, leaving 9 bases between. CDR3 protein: CASSSQAPYNEQFF. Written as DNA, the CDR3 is TGCGCCAGCAGCTCTCAGGCTCCCTACAATGAGCAGTTCTTC.

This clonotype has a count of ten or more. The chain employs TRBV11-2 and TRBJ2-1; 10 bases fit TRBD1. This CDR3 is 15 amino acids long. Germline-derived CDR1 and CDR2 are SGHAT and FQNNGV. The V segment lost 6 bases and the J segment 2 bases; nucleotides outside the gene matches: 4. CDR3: CASRTTGGPYNEQFF. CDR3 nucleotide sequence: TGTGCCAGCAGAACGACAGGGGGCCCCTACAATGAGCAGTTCTTC.